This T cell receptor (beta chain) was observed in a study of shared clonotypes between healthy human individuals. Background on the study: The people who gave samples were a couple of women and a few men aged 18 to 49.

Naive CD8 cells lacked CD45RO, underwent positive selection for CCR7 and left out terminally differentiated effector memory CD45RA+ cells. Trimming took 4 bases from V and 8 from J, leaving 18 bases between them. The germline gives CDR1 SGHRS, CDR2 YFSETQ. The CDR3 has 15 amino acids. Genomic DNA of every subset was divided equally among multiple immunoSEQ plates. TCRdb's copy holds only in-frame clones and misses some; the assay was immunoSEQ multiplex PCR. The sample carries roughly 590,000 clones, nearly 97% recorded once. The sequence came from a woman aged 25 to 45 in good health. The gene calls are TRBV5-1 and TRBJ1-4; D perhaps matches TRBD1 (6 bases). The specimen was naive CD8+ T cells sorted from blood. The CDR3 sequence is CASSDRDTKGEKLFF. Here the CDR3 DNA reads TGCGCCAGCAGCGACCGGGACACCAAAGGGGAAAAACTGTTTTTT.